These 6 T cell receptor beta chains came from one sample sequenced in a study of T-cell reconstitution after alpha-beta-depleted transplantation in children. The TCRbeta library was prepared with unique molecular identifiers. TCRdb re-derived calls from the PCR reads in MiXCR, one entry per CDR3 protein. The sample consists of approximately 300,000 distinct CDR3 sequences, about a tenth of them appearing once. The material sequenced was PBMCs, taken before TCRalphabeta/CD19-depleted stem cell transplant. These receptors all stem from a boy in the first two years of life with acute myeloid leukemia, due to receive a stem cell transplant.

This clonotype was seen repeatedly, ten times or more. The chain recombines TRBV5-1 with TRBJ2-7; 7 positions agree with TRBD1. With V trimmed by 0 bases and J by 3 bases, 3 bases remained unmatched. There are 14 residues in the CDR3. Germline V CDR1 and CDR2: SGHRS, YFSETQ. CDR3 protein: CASSLEQGLYEQYF. CDR3 DNA: TGCGCCAGCAGCTTGGAACAGGGGCTCTACGAGCAGTACTTC.

In its sample, this clonotype was seen a few times. The V gene is TRBV20-1, the J gene TRBJ2-1; 10 bases line up with TRBD1. This CDR3 spans 15 amino acids. V lost 0 bases to trimming and J lost 4 bases; unmatched junction nucleotides: 3. Looked up from germline, CDR1 is DFQATT and CDR2 is SNEGSKA (reference sequence). CDR3 sequence (DNA): TGCAGTGCTAGAGATCGGGACAGGGGTTACAATGAGCAGTTCTTC. This gives the protein CSARDRDRGYNEQFF.

Many counts were recorded for this clonotype. V is TRBV7-2 and J is TRBJ2-3; maybe TRBD2 (5 bases). The CDR3 totals 12 residues. The germline V and J ends were trimmed by 6 bases and 6 bases, with 10 bases remaining between them. Germline CDR1 SGHTA, CDR2 FQGNSA. DNA of the CDR3: TGTGCCAGCAGACAACCGGGGGATACGCAGTATTTT. This codes for CASRQPGDTQYF. Looking up the rest from reference TRBV7-2 and TRBJ2-3 gives the full variable domain: GAGVSQSPSNKVTEKGKDVELRCDPISGHTALYWYRQSLGQGLEFLIYFQGNSAPDKSGLPSDRFSAERTGGSVSTLTIQRTQQEDSAVYLCASRQPGDTQYFGPGTRLTVL.

This clonotype occurred many times. The V and J genes are TRBV5-1 and TRBJ2-1; 9 bases are shared with TRBD2. CDR3 length: 17 amino acids. Germline V gene sequence: CDR1 SGHRS, CDR2 YFSETQ. Trimming took 0 bases from V and 6 from J; bases not matched to a gene: 10. The CDR3 region has the DNA TGCGCCAGCAGCTTGGCCCCTGAGGTAGCGGGAGCCAATGAGCAGTTCTTC. It codes for CASSLAPEVAGANEQFF.

This clonotype was detected ten times or more. The chain links TRBV20-1 to TRBJ2-2, with D perhaps matching TRBD1 or TRBD2 (5 bases each). Trimming took 2 bases from V and 6 from J, leaving 19 bases between them. Germline lookup yields CDR1 DFQATT and CDR2 SNEGSKA (reference sequence). The CDR3 covers 16 residues. CDR3 sequence reads: CSARFHWGNEPGELFF. Here the CDR3 DNA reads TGCAGTGCTAGATTCCACTGGGGGAATGAACCCGGGGAGCTGTTTTTT.

This clonotype has a count of ten or more. The chain is built from TRBV27 and TRBJ2-3; D is perhaps TRBD1 (5 bases). The CDR3 is made up of 15 amino acids. In germline, CDR1 is MNHEY, CDR2 SMNVEV (reference sequence). V lost 3 bases and J 3 bases, leaving 13 bases between the germline ends. The CDR3 reads CASSLSPGQTDTQYF. CDR3 nucleotide sequence: TGTGCCAGCAGTTTGAGTCCAGGGCAGACAGATACGCAGTATTTT.